A single sample is the source of the 15 T cell receptor beta chains below, sequenced in a study of regulatory T cells in long-lasting Graves disease. iRepertoire HTBI primers and Arm-PCR of CDR3 regions built TCR beta libraries. MiXCR was run by TCRdb on the multiplex PCR reads, yielding one entry per CDR3 protein. This sample carries 500,000 or so distinct CDR3 sequences, around 15% of them seen once, and the ten largest clones take about 12%. Regarding time point: newly diagnosed GD, antithyroid drugs for less than 3 months. Preparation of the TCR library used RNA extracted from PBMCs. These data were likewise used in another study, on T cells in Graves' hyperthyroidism and ophthalmopathy.

This specimen was peripheral blood mononuclear cells (PBMCs), taken at new diagnosis, from a patient treated with antithyroid drugs. The receptors come from a man in his forties with Graves disease.

This clonotype was seen ten or more times. This chain connects TRBV10-3 to TRBJ2-5; TRBD2 matches 14 bases. From germline, CDR1 is ENHRY and CDR2 SYGVKD. The V gene end was trimmed by 4 bases and the J gene end by 5 bases; junction bases not matched to a gene: 6. CDR3 length equals 16 residues. The CDR3 DNA sequence: TGTGCCATCAGTGCCGGGACTAGCGGGAGAGCTGAGACCCAGTACTTC. Translated, it gives CAISAGTSGRAETQYF.

This clonotype was detected many times. The V and J genes are TRBV2 and TRBJ2-7; D is unresolved. Germline CDR1 reads SNHLY; CDR2 reads FYNNEI. The V and J ends lost 2 bases and 2 bases respectively, with 7 bases between them. CDR3 length: 13 residues. The CDR3 DNA sequence: TGTGCCAGCAGTGAAACGGCCCCCTACGAGCAGTACTTC. Translation gives CASSETAPYEQYF.

CDR3 amino acids: CASSGWRATNYGYTF. DNA for the CDR3: TGTGCCAGCAGTGGCTGGCGGGCCACTAACTATGGCTACACCTTC. The V gene is TRBV12-3 or TRBV12-4, the J gene TRBJ1-2; D gene unclear. CDR3 length: 15 residues. The germline V and J ends were trimmed by 5 bases and 0 bases, with 13 bases remaining between them.

This clonotype was found many times. The chain carries TRBV2 and TRBJ1-1, with a tentative D call TRBD1 (6 bases). The CDR3 covers 14 residues. The germline V gene has CDR1 SNHLY and CDR2 FYNNEI. V lost 6 bases and J 0 bases, leaving 11 bases between the germline ends. The CDR3 DNA is TGTGCCAGCAGAGACGGGGGCATGAACACTGAAGCTTTCTTT. It codes for CASRDGGMNTEAFF.

At least ten counts were recorded for this clonotype. The genes are TRBV15 and TRBJ2-7; TRBD1 agrees at 8 bases. V gave up 0 bases and J gave up 0 bases; unmatched junction bases: 16. Germline lookup yields CDR1 LNHNV and CDR2 YYDKDF (reference sequence). CDR3 length: 20 amino acids. In DNA form, the CDR3 reads TGTGCCACCAGCAGAGATGAGGCGGGCGAGAGGACAGGGAGCTCCTACGAGCAGTACTTC. Translating it yields CATSRDEAGERTGSSYEQYF.

At least ten counts were recorded for this clonotype. The chain is built from TRBV29-1 and TRBJ2-7; D is perhaps TRBD2 (7 bases). In germline, CDR1 is SQVTM, CDR2 ANQGSEA. This CDR3 is 13 amino acids long. Trimming pared 4 bases from V and 5 bases from J, leaving 15 bases between. The CDR3 loop reads CSVAEGGVNEQYF. CDR3 bases: TGCAGCGTTGCCGAGGGGGGGGTGAACGAGCAGTACTTC.

At least ten counts were recorded for this clonotype. This rearrangement joins TRBV7-8 to TRBJ2-1; 8 bases agree with TRBD2. V lost 4 bases and J lost 3; bases outside the gene matches: 8. The CDR3 is 16 residues long. Germline V lookup: CDR1 SGHVS, CDR2 FQNEAQ. As DNA, the CDR3 is TGTGCCAGCAGCTCCCCCCTAGCGGGCCTCTACAATGAGCAGTTCTTC. It specifies CASSSPLAGLYNEQFF.

For this clonotype: A much bigger clone sits one base away, suggesting this may be a read error. Here the CDR3 reads CASKLLLAGGVETQHF. For the CDR3, the DNA is TGTGCCAGCAAGCTTCTATTAGCGGGAGGTGTGGAGACCCAGCACTTC. The chain combines TRBV6-1 with TRBJ2-5, with TRBD2 identical over 10 bases. The germline V gene has CDR1 MNHNS and CDR2 SASEGT. This CDR3 comprises 16 residues.

This clonotype occurred many times. The chain employs TRBV2 and TRBJ2-1, with no clear D. Germline V gene sequence: CDR1 SNHLY, CDR2 FYNNEI. The CDR3 is 11 residues long. Trimming removed 5 bases from V and 5 bases from J, with 4 bases in between. The CDR3 protein is CASSYNNEQFF. For the CDR3, the DNA is TGTGCCAGCAGTTACAACAATGAGCAGTTCTTC.

Of note for this clonotype: Here the CDR3 omits its conserved ending phenylalanine or tryptophan, so a read error is the likely source. It is unclear where the CDR3 begins or ends on the DNA, so no DNA is shown, and the CDR3 is as TCRdb lists it. This chain joins TRBV20-1 and TRBJ2-4; the D call in the table, TRBD1, was not verified against the DNA. The germline V gene encodes CDR1 DFQATT and CDR2 SNEGSKA (reference sequence). The CDR3 is made up of 13 amino acids, end residues included. The CDR3 sequence: CSAPFGGGGYFGP.

Notes on this clonotype: One junction end disagrees with the germline gene, perhaps due to a read error. The chain combines TRBV7-6 with TRBJ2-7; 7 bases are shared with TRBD2. The CDR3 spans 13 residues. The V gene's germline CDR1 is SGHVS and CDR2 FNYEAQ. In DNA form, the CDR3 reads TGTGCCAGCAGCCTAGCGGTTACCTACGAGCAGTACTTC. Translation gives CASSLAVTYEQYF. The full variable domain, with the rest looked up from reference TRBV7-6 and TRBJ2-7, is GAGVSQSPRYKVTKRGQDVALRCDPISGHVSLYWYRQALGQGPEFLTYFNYEAQQDKSGLPNDRFSAERPEGSISTLTIQRTEQRDSAMYRCASSLAVTYEQYFGPGTRLTVT.

This clonotype has a count of ten or more. The chain couples TRBV24-1 to TRBJ2-2, with 8 bases identical to TRBD2. Germline V gives CDR1 KGHDR, CDR2 SFDVKD. Unmatched junction bases numbered 11, after V lost 7 bases and J lost 2 bases. This CDR3 has 17 amino acids. The CDR3 nucleotides are TGTGCCACCAGCCCACCAGCGGGAGTCTCCAACACCGGGGAGCTGTTTTTT. It translates to CATSPPAGVSNTGELFF.

This clonotype was seen many times. The chain has TRBV7-2 and TRBJ2-5; weak D call: TRBD2 (7 bases). The CDR3 covers 16 residues. V was cut by 4 bases and J by 1 base, with 16 bases left in between. Germline-derived CDR1 and CDR2 are SGHTA and FQGNSA. CDR3 nucleotides: TGTGCCAGCAGCTCCAGGGGCGGGAGAACCCAAGAGACCCAGTACTTC. The encoded protein is CASSSRGGRTQETQYF. Looking up the rest from reference TRBV7-2 and TRBJ2-5 gives the full variable domain: GAGVSQSPSNKVTEKGKDVELRCDPISGHTALYWYRQSLGQGLEFLIYFQGNSAPDKSGLPSDRFSAERTGGSVSTLTIQRTQQEDSAVYLCASSSRGGRTQETQYFGPGTRLLVL.

This clonotype has ten or more counts. The V and J genes are TRBV28 and TRBJ2-1; D gene ambiguous. CDR3 size: 14 residues. Germline CDR1 is MDHEN and CDR2 is SYDVKM. The germline V and J ends were trimmed by 3 bases and 5 bases, with 11 bases remaining between them. The CDR3 DNA is TGTGCCAGCAGTTTCCCTAGATCTAACAATGAGCAGTTCTTC. It yields the protein CASSFPRSNNEQFF. Variable domain in full (rest from reference TRBV28 and TRBJ2-1): DVKVTQSSRYLVKRTGEKVFLECVQDMDHENMFWYRQDPGLGLRLIYFSYDVKMKEKGDIPEGYSVSREKKERFSLILESASTNQTSMYLCASSFPRSNNEQFFGPGTRLTVL.

V gene TRBV7-9 combines with J gene TRBJ2-7, with 7 positions matching TRBD1. The CDR3 runs 14 residues. Germline trimming cut 5 bases from V and 0 bases from J; bases unmatched to any gene: 4. From germline, CDR1 is SEHNR and CDR2 FQNEAQ (reference sequence). CDR3 nucleotides: TGTGCCAGCAGCCGAGACAGGGACTCCTACGAGCAGTACTTC. It specifies CASSRDRDSYEQYF.